Following are 22 T cell receptor beta chains from one sample sequenced in a study of blood T cell repertoires in COVID-19. TCRdb's table, derived via immunoSEQ multiplex PCR, lists solely in-frame clones and lacks some. This table has 39,000 or so clones, approximately 90% appearing once. Sequences were obtained from peripheral blood. These receptors were collected from a man in his fifties with active COVID-19.

The rearrangement joins TRBV4-1 to TRBJ2-3, with D uncertain. The CDR3 has 15 amino acids. Germline V gene data show CDR1 as MGHRA and CDR2 as YSYEKL. Trimming stripped 0 bases from V and 1 base from J, with 8 bases between. The CDR3 DNA sequence: TGCGCCAGCAGCCAAGATCCCCGGGGCACAGATACGCAGTATTTT. It codes for CASSQDPRGTDTQYF.

The chain is built from TRBV7-2 and TRBJ2-1; perhaps TRBD2 as D (6 bases). Germline CDR1 SGHTA, CDR2 FQGNSA. This CDR3 has 14 amino acids. Trimming cost V 2 bases and J 1 base, with 6 bases left between them. CDR3 region: CASSLRGSYNEQFF. In DNA, the CDR3 is TGTGCCAGCAGCTTACGGGGGTCCTACAATGAGCAGTTCTTC.

The count of this clone is one. The chain carries TRBV6-5 and TRBJ2-7; tentative D call: TRBD1 (6 bases). Germline V gene lookup returns CDR1 MNHEY and CDR2 SVGAGI. Trimming took 3 bases from V and 4 from J, leaving 13 bases between them. The length of the CDR3 is 14 residues. In nucleotides, the CDR3 is TGTGCCAGCAGTTATCTGGGGGCGAAGTACGAGCAGTACTTC. It yields the protein CASSYLGAKYEQYF.

CDR3 nucleotides: TGTGCCAGCAGCTGGGACACCCTGGGGACTGAAGCTTTCTTT. This codes for CASSWDTLGTEAFF. The rearrangement uses TRBV6-5 and TRBJ1-1; a possible D gene is TRBD1 (6 bases). This CDR3 is 14 amino acids long. CDR1 MNHEY and CDR2 SVGAGI come from the germline V gene. The V end was cut by 6 bases, the J end by 5 bases, with 16 bases between.

The rearrangement links TRBV18 to TRBJ1-1; D ambiguous. The length of the CDR3 is 15 residues. Per the germline V gene, CDR1 is KGHSH and CDR2 is LQKENI. Trimming removed 3 bases from V and 4 bases from J, with 15 bases in between. The CDR3 spells CASSPPLERGTEAFF. DNA of the CDR3: TGTGCCAGCTCACCTCCCCTTGAACGGGGCACTGAAGCTTTCTTT.

The chain joins TRBV12-3 or TRBV12-4 to TRBJ2-1; no clear D. The CDR3 length is 13 residues. Trimming took off 1 base at V and 6 bases at J, with 7 bases between the two ends. Written as DNA, the CDR3 is TGTGCCAGCAGTTTAGGTGTCATCAATGAGCAGTTCTTC. It translates to CASSLGVINEQFF.

The chain combines TRBV6-2 or TRBV6-3 with TRBJ1-3; D ambiguous. The length of the CDR3 is 14 residues. CDR1 is MNHEY and CDR2 is SVGEGT in the germline V gene. Trimming took 5 bases from V and 8 from J, leaving 16 bases between them. The CDR3 spells CASSTGYQRDTIYF. CDR3 coding DNA: TGTGCCAGCAGTACCGGGTACCAGAGGGACACCATATATTTT.

The chain joins TRBV2 to TRBJ1-3; D remains ambiguous. CDR3 length: 14 amino acids. V lost 6 bases and J 3 bases, leaving 12 bases between the germline ends. Germline CDR1 SNHLY, CDR2 FYNNEI. CDR3: CASRLAGGGNTIYF. CDR3 nucleotide sequence: TGTGCCAGCAGATTAGCAGGAGGTGGAAACACCATATATTTT.

The chain couples TRBV11-2 to TRBJ2-2, with D tentatively TRBD2 (7 bases). The germline V gene encodes CDR1 SGHAT and CDR2 FQNNGV. Trimming took 4 bases from V and 1 from J, leaving 16 bases between them. This CDR3 has 17 amino acids. The CDR3 nucleotides are TGTGCCAGCAGCTCGGCGGGGGCTAGCAGGAACACCGGGGAGCTGTTTTTT. It specifies CASSSAGASRNTGELFF. Based on the CDR3 plus reference TRBV11-2 and TRBJ2-2, the full variable domain is EAGVAQSPRYKIIEKRQSVAFWCNPISGHATLYWYQQILGQGPKLLIQFQNNGVVDDSQLPKDRFSAERLKGVDSTLKIQPAKLEDSAVYLCASSSAGASRNTGELFFGEGSRLTVL.

The chain couples TRBV5-4 to TRBJ1-2; D call uncertain. The germline V gene encodes CDR1 SGHNT and CDR2 YYREEE (reference sequence). Trimming cost V 3 bases and J 4 bases, with 7 bases left between them. The CDR3 runs 12 residues. CDR3 residues: CASSSDTYGYTF. The CDR3 DNA reads as TGTGCCAGCAGCTCTGACACCTATGGCTACACCTTC.

The chain employs TRBV30 and TRBJ1-3; 7 nucleotides agree with TRBD1. Germline V lookup: CDR1 GTSNPN, CDR2 SVGIG (reference sequence). The junction had 1 base not matched to a gene; V was cut back by 0 bases and J by 2 bases. The CDR3 consists of 14 residues. CDR3 sequence: CAWSVTGAGNTIYF. DNA of the CDR3: TGTGCCTGGAGTGTCACAGGGGCTGGAAACACCATATATTTT.

The V call is TRBV30, the J call TRBJ1-2; D not certain. Trimming left V 4 bases short and J 5 bases short, with 8 bases between. CDR1 and CDR2 (germline): GTSNPN, SVGIG (reference sequence). There are 11 residues in the CDR3. Written as DNA, the CDR3 is TGTGCCTGGACTACCGGGTATGGCTACACCTTC. Translating gives CAWTTGYGYTF.

The chain recombines TRBV25-1 with TRBJ2-2; perhaps TRBD1 as D (6 bases). Germline CDR1 and CDR2: MGHDK and SYGVNS. The CDR3 loop spans 14 amino acids. Trimming took off 6 bases at V and 4 bases at J, with 12 bases between the two ends. The CDR3 DNA reads as TGTGCCAGCAGAAACTCAGGGGCCACCGGGGAGCTGTTTTTT. Its translation is CASRNSGATGELFF.

The chain carries TRBV19 and TRBJ1-2; TRBD1 aligns across 8 bases. The junction had 14 bases not matched to a gene; V was cut back by 8 bases and J by 0 bases. The CDR3 covers 17 residues. Germline V CDR1 and CDR2: LNHDA, SQIVND (reference sequence). CDR3 sequence: CASEKATGAEANYGYTF. DNA of the CDR3: TGTGCCAGTGAAAAGGCGACAGGGGCCGAAGCTAACTATGGCTACACCTTC.

This sequence joins TRBV5-1 and TRBJ1-3; 7 nucleotides agree with TRBD1. The germline V gene has CDR1 SGHRS and CDR2 YFSETQ. This CDR3 is built from 16 residues. V trimming: 4 bases; J trimming: 0 bases; junction bases outside the gene matches: 7. The CDR3 sequence: CASSDPGQSSGNTIYF. In DNA, the CDR3 is TGCGCCAGCAGCGACCCGGGACAGAGCTCTGGAAACACCATATATTTT.

The chain couples TRBV6-6 to TRBJ2-2, with 10 bases matching TRBD1. V trimming: 5 bases; J trimming: 6 bases; junction bases outside the gene matches: 6. The CDR3 totals 15 residues. CDR1 is MNHNY, CDR2 SVGAGI, per germline (reference sequence). The CDR3 is CASSPGTGVAGELFF. DNA for the CDR3: TGTGCCAGCAGTCCTGGGACAGGGGTCGCCGGGGAGCTGTTTTTT.

This chain connects TRBV2 to TRBJ2-5, with TRBD1 identical over 9 bases. Losses at the gene ends were 6 bases for V and 4 bases for J; bases not matched to a gene: 6. This CDR3 is built from 14 residues. The V gene's germline CDR1 is SNHLY and CDR2 FYNNEI. The CDR3: CASSPNRGRETQYF. In nucleotides, the CDR3 is TGTGCCAGCAGCCCCAACAGGGGGCGAGAGACCCAGTACTTC.

This chain uses TRBV6-5 with TRBJ1-5; possible D gene TRBD1, 6 bases. The CDR3 is made up of 13 amino acids. Trimming removed 7 bases from V and 4 bases from J, with 11 bases in between. Germline V gives CDR1 MNHEY, CDR2 SVGAGI. The CDR3 region has the DNA TGTGCCAGCACCGTGAGGGGGAATCAGCCCCAGCATTTT. Translated, it gives CASTVRGNQPQHF.

The chain is built from TRBV18 and TRBJ2-3; D is uncertain. CDR3 length: 15 amino acids. Between the trimmed V and J ends, which lost 3 bases and 1 base, there was a span of 11 bases. Germline CDR1 is KGHSH and CDR2 is LQKENI. The CDR3 spells CASSPPIRGTDTQYF. CDR3 in DNA: TGTGCCAGCTCACCCCCCATCCGAGGCACAGATACGCAGTATTTT.

This sequence joins TRBV14 and TRBJ1-1; D unresolved. In germline, CDR1 is SGHDN, CDR2 FVKESK. The CDR3 runs 14 residues. The germline V and J ends were trimmed by 1 base and 3 bases, with 9 bases remaining between them. CDR3 sequence: CASSQGARYTEAFF. The CDR3 DNA reads TGTGCCAGCAGCCAAGGTGCCAGATACACTGAAGCTTTCTTT.

The rearrangement links TRBV10-1 to TRBJ2-1; 9 nucleotides agree with TRBD2. Germline V gene lookup returns CDR1 WNHNN and CDR2 SYGVQD (reference sequence). Trimming cost V 0 bases and J 5 bases; bases outside gene matches: 5. CDR3 length: 16 residues. The CDR3 DNA reads as TGCGCCAGCAGTGAGTCAGCTAGCGGGATTAACAATGAGCAGTTCTTC. As protein: CASSESASGINNEQFF.

This chain uses TRBV11-1 with TRBJ2-2, with a tentative D call TRBD2 (5 bases). This CDR3 spans 16 amino acids. Per the germline V gene, CDR1 is SGHAT and CDR2 is FQDESV (reference sequence). The V end was cut by 3 bases, the J end by 7 bases, with 18 bases between. The CDR3 loop reads CASSFTPLYRGGELFF. CDR3 sequence (DNA): TGTGCCAGCAGCTTCACGCCCCTCTACCGGGGCGGGGAGCTGTTTTTT.